The next 8 T cell receptor beta chains were all read from a single sample in a study of response to subunit inactivated influenza vaccine. A single record per CDR3 protein comes from TCRdb applying MiXCR to the RT-PCR reads. In the table there are about 570,000 distinct CDR3 sequences, about 11% of which are singletons. Another study also made use of these data, one on T cells expressing NK-cell markers. That study reports: Synthesis of TCR beta cDNA relied on 5'RACE template switching carrying UMIs.

The sequenced sample was PBMCs from blood, obtained on the day of vaccination. The receptors come from a man in his fifties who received an inactivated influenza vaccine.

This clonotype was detected only a few times. The rearrangement uses TRBV10-3 and TRBJ2-1; TRBD1 matches at 8 bases. CDR1 and CDR2 from the germline V gene are ENHRY and SYGVKD. J lost 8 bases, V lost 5 bases, and 11 bases had no gene match. There are 15 residues in the CDR3. The CDR3 DNA is TGTGCCATCAGTTCCGGACAGGGTGTTGTCGATGAGCAGTTCTTC. It specifies CAISSGQGVVDEQFF.

The chain links TRBV5-1 to TRBJ2-1; tentative D call: TRBD1 (5 bases). The CDR3 extends over 15 amino acids. CDR1 is SGHRS and CDR2 is YFSETQ in the germline V gene. The ends were cut back, 6 bases at V and 7 bases at J, with 20 bases in the middle. The CDR3 is CASTRMGPLGNEQFF. Written as DNA, the CDR3 is TGCGCCAGCACGAGGATGGGGCCCCTCGGAAATGAGCAGTTCTTC.

This clonotype was observed a few times. The rearrangement uses TRBV7-9 and TRBJ2-3, with D tentatively TRBD2 (6 bases). The V gene's germline CDR1 is SEHNR and CDR2 FQNEAQ (reference sequence). CDR3 length: 15 residues. The V end lost 5 bases, the J end lost 2 bases, and 14 bases lay between the germline ends. This CDR3 reads CASSQRSGFTDTQYF. The CDR3 bases are TGTGCCAGCAGCCAGCGGAGCGGGTTCACAGATACGCAGTATTTT.

V gene TRBV25-1 combines with J gene TRBJ1-6; 8 nucleotides align to TRBD1. The CDR3 totals 15 residues. Germline CDR1 and CDR2: MGHDK and SYGVNS. Trimming cost V 4 bases and J 5 bases; bases outside gene matches: 4. Here the CDR3 DNA reads TGTGCCAGCAGTGGTCCAGGGGGCAATAATTCACCCCTCCACTTT. It codes for CASSGPGGNNSPLHF.

This clonotype has only one observation. A much larger clone lies a single base off, so this may be a read error. This rearrangement joins TRBV3-1 to TRBJ2-1; TRBD2 aligns across 8 bases. The germline V gene has CDR1 LGHDT and CDR2 YNNKEL (reference sequence). The CDR3 totals 15 residues. The CDR3 sequence is CASSQVSGTYNEQIF. The CDR3 nucleotides read TGTGCCAGCAGCCAAGTTAGCGGGACTTACAATGAGCAGATCTTC.

A single count supports this clonotype. The chain carries TRBV25-1 and TRBJ2-7; no clear D gene. The CDR3 consists of 12 residues. Deletions cut 3 bases from V and 8 bases from J, with 11 bases between. Germline V gene data show CDR1 as MGHDK and CDR2 as SYGVNS. The CDR3 is CASSEGSTKQYF. The CDR3 DNA reads TGTGCCAGCAGTGAGGGTTCTACAAAGCAGTACTTC.

This clonotype came up many times. CDR3 sequence reads: CSANQGSVSTDTQYF. The CDR3 DNA is TGCAGTGCTAATCAGGGATCCGTTAGCACAGATACGCAGTATTTT. The J gene is TRBJ2-3, the V gene TRBV20-1; D may be TRBD1 (5 bases). V shed 4 bases and J shed 0 bases, with 14 bases lying between them. The CDR3 is 15 amino acids. Germline V lookup: CDR1 DFQATT, CDR2 SNEGSKA (reference sequence).

A remark on this clonotype: A much larger clone sits a single nucleotide away, making a read error possible. The chain couples TRBV29-1 to TRBJ2-5, with D perhaps being TRBD1 or TRBD2 (6 bases each). The CDR3 covers 15 residues. CDR1 and CDR2 (germline): SQVTM, ANQGSEA. The CDR3 sequence is CSVVRTGGHQETQNF. CDR3 DNA: TGCAGCGTTGTTCGTACCGGGGGCCACCAAGAGACCCAGAACTTC.